These 31 T cell receptor beta chains originate from one sample sequenced in a study of OX40 agonist ivuxolimab in advanced cancers. The data were produced by immunoSEQ multiplex PCR, yet TCRdb's version contains in-frame clones alone and is incomplete. The sample gives around 41,000 clones, more than 70% of which show up once; roughly 14% is in the top ten. This sample comprised CD4+ or CD8+ T cells sorted from blood, obtained in a trial of the OX40 agonist ivuxolimab. The receptors were gathered from an adult with an advanced solid tumor such as melanoma, head and neck, liver or kidney cancer.

V gene TRBV5-1 combines with J gene TRBJ1-3; D unresolved. CDR1 SGHRS and CDR2 YFSETQ come from the germline V gene. This CDR3 region has 14 residues. The ends were cut back, 4 bases at V and 4 bases at J, with 12 bases in the middle. This chain's CDR3 is CASSLGGMGNTIYF. CDR3 bases: TGCGCCAGCAGCCTGGGAGGGATGGGAAACACCATATATTTT.

The chain employs TRBV5-1 and TRBJ2-1; the D is unclear. CDR1 is SGHRS and CDR2 is YFSETQ in the germline V gene. Trimming cost V 4 bases and J 3 bases, with 8 bases left between them. The CDR3 consists of 13 residues. The CDR3 nucleotides read TGCGCCAGCAGCCCCACCGGCTACAATGAGCAGTTCTTC. This gives the protein CASSPTGYNEQFF.

The chain links TRBV9 to TRBJ2-5; 9 bases map to TRBD2. J lost 5 bases, V lost 0 bases, and 11 bases had no gene match. Germline CDR1 and CDR2: SGDLS and YYNGEE. There are 17 residues in the CDR3. The CDR3 here is CASSVGGGSGSYETQYF. CDR3 nucleotides: TGTGCCAGCAGCGTAGGAGGGGGTAGCGGGAGTTATGAGACCCAGTACTTC.

The chain joins TRBV2 to TRBJ2-3; 7 nucleotides match TRBD1. CDR1 and CDR2 (germline): SNHLY, FYNNEI. This CDR3 is 15 amino acids long. V was clipped by 7 bases and J by 0 bases; unmatched bases: 7. CDR3 region: CASNRDRGSTDTQYF. The CDR3, as DNA: TGTGCCAGCAACCGGGACAGAGGAAGCACAGATACGCAGTATTTT.

This clone was detected once. V and J are TRBV6-1 and TRBJ2-3; 10 positions agree with TRBD1. Trimming cost V 2 bases and J 2 bases; bases outside gene matches: 4. CDR1 MNHNS and CDR2 SASEGT come from the germline V gene. CDR3 length: 16 residues. The chain's CDR3 is CASSERQGASTDTQYF. CDR3 bases: TGTGCCAGCAGTGAAAGACAGGGGGCTTCCACAGATACGCAGTATTTT.

The chain uses TRBV27 and TRBJ2-6, with no clear D. The V gene's germline CDR1 is MNHEY and CDR2 SMNVEV (reference sequence). V was pared by 6 bases and J by 2 bases, with 8 bases between. The CDR3 has 14 residues. As DNA, the CDR3 is TGTGCCAGCAGAACGGTTCCTGGGGCCAACGTCCTGACTTTC. Residues: CASRTVPGANVLTF.

This chain uses TRBV5-6 with TRBJ2-7, with TRBD1 matching over 8 bases. The trim removed 4 bases at V and 6 bases at J, leaving 6 bases unmatched. The length of the CDR3 is 13 residues. The germline gives CDR1 SGHDT, CDR2 YYEEEE. The CDR3 protein is CASSALGQVEQYF. The DNA for the CDR3 is TGTGCCAGCAGCGCGTTGGGACAGGTCGAGCAGTACTTC.

For this clone: The sample carries other DNA sequences with the same CDR3. The rearrangement uses TRBV4-1 and TRBJ1-5; D uncertain. V shed 3 bases and J shed 0 bases, with 9 bases lying between them. The CDR3 is 15 residues long. Per germline, CDR1 MGHRA and CDR2 YSYEKL. The CDR3 region has the DNA TGCGCCAGCAGCCAGGCAGGCAATAGCAATCAGCCCCAGCATTTT. It codes for CASSQAGNSNQPQHF.

V is TRBV7-6 and J is TRBJ1-5; D not resolved. Germline V gene lookup returns CDR1 SGHVS and CDR2 FNYEAQ. This CDR3 has 15 residues. Trimming stripped 0 bases from V and 0 bases from J, with 6 bases between. CDR3 loop: CASSLAPISNQPQHF. Written as DNA, the CDR3 is TGTGCCAGCAGCTTAGCCCCGATTAGCAATCAGCCCCAGCATTTT.

This clone has only one observation. The chain employs TRBV14 and TRBJ1-1, with a tentative D call TRBD1 (5 bases). Trimming took off 4 bases at V and 0 bases at J, with 15 bases between the two ends. Germline lookup yields CDR1 SGHDN and CDR2 FVKESK. The CDR3 extends over 16 amino acids. The CDR3 protein is CASSPWDGDLNTEAFF. CDR3 DNA: TGTGCCAGCAGCCCTTGGGACGGTGACTTGAACACTGAAGCTTTCTTT.

The chain joins TRBV5-4 to TRBJ2-6, with D possibly being TRBD1 (5 bases). The germline V and J ends were trimmed by 0 bases and 4 bases, with 11 bases remaining between them. Per the germline V gene, CDR1 is SGHNT and CDR2 is YYREEE (reference sequence). The CDR3 length is 16 residues. The CDR3 sequence: CASSLDRLGGANVLTF. CDR3 in DNA: TGTGCCAGCAGCTTGGACAGGTTAGGAGGGGCCAACGTCCTGACTTTC.

The V gene is TRBV28, the J gene TRBJ2-3, with 11 positions matching TRBD1. Germline lookup yields CDR1 MDHEN and CDR2 SYDVKM. The V gene end was trimmed by 5 bases and the J gene end by 5 bases; junction bases not matched to a gene: 6. This CDR3 spans 15 amino acids. Here the CDR3 reads CASSRPGTGGDTQYF. As DNA, the CDR3 is TGTGCCAGCAGTCGACCTGGGACAGGGGGAGATACGCAGTATTTT.

The V gene is TRBV19, the J gene TRBJ2-3, with 7 bases matching TRBD1. CDR1 and CDR2 (germline): LNHDA, SQIVND (reference sequence). J lost 6 bases, V lost 10 bases, and 16 bases had no gene match. This CDR3 comprises 15 residues. The CDR3 DNA reads as TGTGCCACCTCTAGGCGGACAGGTTATTCTGATACGCAGTATTTT. Residues: CATSRRTGYSDTQYF.

V gene TRBV28 combines with J gene TRBJ2-3, with 7 bases aligning to TRBD2. Germline trimming cut 6 bases from V and 2 bases from J; bases unmatched to any gene: 11. Germline V gene data show CDR1 as MDHEN and CDR2 as SYDVKM. The CDR3 runs 16 residues. CDR3 in amino acids: CASSPAGEDPTDTQYF. CDR3 DNA sequence: TGTGCCAGCAGCCCCGCGGGGGAAGACCCCACAGATACGCAGTATTTT.

The chain combines TRBV7-9 with TRBJ2-1; 8 bases line up with TRBD2. Germline values: CDR1 SEHNR, CDR2 FQNEAQ (reference sequence). V lost 3 bases to trimming and J lost 9 bases; unmatched junction nucleotides: 4. CDR3 length: 13 amino acids. CDR3: CASSLVRGGEQFF. The CDR3 DNA is TGTGCCAGCAGCTTGGTCCGGGGGGGTGAGCAGTTCTTC.

V and J are TRBV9 and TRBJ2-3; D unclear. V was trimmed by 2 bases and J by 2 bases, leaving 12 bases between them. The germline CDR1 and CDR2 sequences are SGDLS and YYNGEE. This CDR3 is 15 amino acids long. The CDR3 loop reads CASSVDQVYTDTQYF. The CDR3, as DNA: TGTGCCAGCAGCGTGGACCAAGTCTACACAGATACGCAGTATTTT.

This chain uses TRBV6-5 with TRBJ1-2, with 10 bases identical to TRBD1. This CDR3 spans 16 amino acids. Germline V lookup: CDR1 MNHEY, CDR2 SVGAGI. Trimming removed 4 bases from V and 6 bases from J; junction bases left unmatched: 11. CDR3 bases: TGTGCCAGCAGTTCCGGGACAGGGGCGCTAGTAGATGGCTACACCTTC. It specifies CASSSGTGALVDGYTF.

This chain uses TRBV11-2 with TRBJ2-7; D may be TRBD2 (5 bases). The CDR3 has 14 residues. The germline gives CDR1 SGHAT, CDR2 FQNNGV. Trimming left V 4 bases short and J 3 bases short, with 13 bases between. CDR3 nucleotide sequence: TGTGCCAGCAGCTCGCAGACTACTAACTACGAGCAGTACTTC. Protein: CASSSQTTNYEQYF.

The CDR3, as DNA: TGCGCCAGCAGCTTGGGGGACAGAGGCAGCAATCAGCCCCAGCATTTT. Translated: CASSLGDRGSNQPQHF. V usage is TRBV5-1 and J usage is TRBJ1-5, with 7 bases fitting TRBD1. V shed 0 bases and J 1 base; nucleotides not matched to a gene: 4. The CDR3 loop spans 16 amino acids. CDR1 and CDR2 from the germline V gene are SGHRS and YFSETQ.

The chain employs TRBV4-1 and TRBJ1-1, with D unresolved. Trimming removed 1 base at V and 5 bases at J, with 11 bases between. The germline V gene has CDR1 MGHRA and CDR2 YSYEKL. The CDR3 has 14 residues. CDR3 amino acids: CASSQGGLMTEAFF. As DNA, the CDR3 is TGCGCCAGCAGCCAAGGGGGTTTAATGACTGAAGCTTTCTTT.

J is TRBJ1-1 and V is TRBV5-1; 7 bases line up with TRBD1. Losses at the gene ends were 2 bases for V and 5 bases for J; bases not matched to a gene: 6. The CDR3 covers 14 residues. The germline CDR1 and CDR2 sequences are SGHRS and YFSETQ. The DNA of the CDR3 is TGCGCCAGCAGCTTCGATAACAGGGGAACTGAAGCTTTCTTT. It yields the protein CASSFDNRGTEAFF.

The chain recombines TRBV7-9 with TRBJ2-5; D may be TRBD2 (5 bases). The CDR3 covers 14 residues. CDR1 is SEHNR and CDR2 is FQNEAQ in the germline V gene (reference sequence). V shed 5 bases and J shed 4 bases, with 14 bases lying between them. The CDR3 spells CASSPRTRTETQYF. CDR3 nucleotides: TGTGCCAGCAGCCCCCGGACTCGTACAGAGACCCAGTACTTC.

CDR3 in amino acids: CASSLLGQEGTYEQYF. Here the CDR3 DNA reads TGTGCCAGCAGTTTATTGGGCCAGGAAGGGACCTACGAGCAGTACTTC. The chain couples TRBV28 to TRBJ2-5; D ambiguous. The end of the DNA is better explained by TRBJ2-7, so the J call may be wrong. This CDR3 spans 16 amino acids. The V gene's germline CDR1 is MDHEN and CDR2 SYDVKM.

The rearrangement joins TRBV6-5 to TRBJ1-1; a weak D match, TRBD1 (5 bases). CDR1 is MNHEY, CDR2 SVGAGI, per germline. Between the trimmed V and J ends, which lost 2 bases and 5 bases, there was a span of 12 bases. The CDR3 is made up of 14 amino acids. DNA for the CDR3: TGTGCCAGCAGTTACGTGAGGGGCCGAACTGAAGCTTTCTTT. It translates to CASSYVRGRTEAFF.

V gene TRBV14 combines with J gene TRBJ2-6; D ambiguous. From germline, CDR1 is SGHDN and CDR2 FVKESK. V gave up 1 base and J gave up 3 bases, with 7 bases separating them. This CDR3 contains 15 residues. CDR3 residues: CASSQVRNGANVLTF. CDR3 DNA: TGTGCCAGCAGCCAAGTGCGGAATGGGGCCAACGTCCTGACTTTC.

This clone was detected only once. The chain is built from TRBV29-1 and TRBJ2-5; D unclear. The J call is in doubt because the DNA end fits TRBJ2-7 better. Germline V gene lookup returns CDR1 SQVTM and CDR2 ANQGSEA. The CDR3 sequence is 13 residues long. For the CDR3, the DNA is TGCAGCGTTGAAGAAAAGAAAAGCTACGAGCAGTACTTC. Translated: CSVEEKKSYEQYF.

This clone has only one observation. The chain combines TRBV5-1 with TRBJ2-2, with a tentative D call TRBD2 (5 bases). The V and J ends lost 5 bases and 4 bases respectively, with 6 bases between them. Germline-derived CDR1 and CDR2 are SGHRS and YFSETQ. CDR3 length: 12 residues. The CDR3 reads CASRAGTGELFF. The CDR3 nucleotides read TGCGCCAGCAGGGCGGGCACCGGGGAGCTGTTTTTT.

V and J are TRBV9 and TRBJ1-1, with D hard to call. The CDR3 sequence is 13 residues long. CDR1 SGDLS and CDR2 YYNGEE come from the germline V gene. With 0 bases removed from V and 6 bases from J, the gap between germline ends came to 9 bases. The CDR3 loop reads CASSVGGFAEAFF. DNA of the CDR3: TGTGCCAGCAGCGTAGGGGGATTTGCTGAAGCTTTCTTT.

The CDR3: CASSLSGQVGEQYF. CDR3 in DNA: TGCGCCAGCAGCCTATCGGGACAGGTAGGCGAGCAGTACTTC. This chain uses TRBV5-1 with TRBJ2-7; TRBD1 agrees at 8 bases. Unmatched junction bases numbered 9, after V lost 4 bases and J lost 6 bases. The length of the CDR3 is 14 residues. Germline CDR1 is SGHRS and CDR2 is YFSETQ.

On this clone itself: Distinct nucleotide sequences in the sample also encode this CDR3. V gene TRBV6-6 combines with J gene TRBJ2-3; no firm D call. The CDR3 totals 12 residues. Germline CDR1 is MNHNY and CDR2 is SVGAGI (reference sequence). Trimming left V 3 bases short and J 1 base short, with 2 bases between. This CDR3 reads CASSYGTDTQYF. DNA of the CDR3: TGTGCCAGCAGTTATGGCACAGATACGCAGTATTTT.

This rearrangement joins TRBV2 to TRBJ2-1; D is unresolved. The CDR3 spans 12 residues. Trimming cost V 4 bases and J 10 bases, with 11 bases left between them. Per germline, CDR1 SNHLY and CDR2 FYNNEI. CDR3 residues: CASSGDLTEQFF. DNA of the CDR3: TGTGCCAGCAGTGGAGACCTGACGGAGCAGTTCTTC.